This T cell receptor (beta chain) was sequenced during a study of CD8+ T cells in alopecia areata listed by TCRdb under 2018. Background for the entire study: The treated patients, all with moderate-to-severe alopecia areata, were enrolled in an open-label pilot trial of oral tofacitinib given at 5 to 10 mg twice daily. The SALT score, which quantifies the percentage of affected scalp surface area, was used to measure disease severity in treated patients. Tofacitinib was given for 6 to 18 months, followed by 6 months of follow-up off drug to assess delayed response and recurrence. Human TCRbeta sequencing covered scalp tissue and sorted CD4+ and CD8+ peripheral blood T cells from patchy and totalis/universalis alopecia areata patients and healthy controls. Scalp clonality was compared across normal scalp (n=4), patchy alopecia areata scalp (n=8), and alopecia totalis/universalis scalp (n=8). RNA came from the PAXgene miRNA kit for fixed scalp, the miRNeasy kit for PBMCs, and the RNeasy kit for mouse skin. High-throughput TCRbeta sequencing was used to examine T cell clonal expansion in alopecia areata in both the C3H/HeJ mouse model and human patients. Biopsies were taken from tofacitinib-treated patients at baseline and at 4 and 24 weeks of treatment, and a later scalp biopsy was taken in several of the tofacitinib-treated patients. TCRbeta CDR3 regions were amplified by immunoSEQ multiplex PCR using 35 Vbeta forward and 13 Jbeta reverse primers. On the study overall, not on this receptor specifically: TCR sequences shared between patients were less clear than in mice, possibly partly because of HLA diversity in the patient population. Scalp TCR repertoire analysis is complicated because resident alphabeta T cells in normal human skin are also sequenced, whereas mouse skin is dominated by gammadelta T cells. Because the treated cohort was small and had only one nonresponder, larger studies are needed to examine links between baseline CD8+ expansion and response. Compared with normal scalp, lesional scalp, particularly in alopecia totalis/universalis, had higher clonality and more expanded CD8+ clones, which suggests antigenic drive. With tofacitinib, both scalp clonality and the number of expanded CD8+ clones among the top 100 scalp clones went down significantly. During tofacitinib treatment, many expanded lesional clones remained in scalp and blood, and this persistence may partly explain relapse after treatment is stopped.

CDR1 GTSNPN and CDR2 SVGIG were looked up in the germline V gene (reference sequence). V and J are truncated by 2 bases and 1 base respectively, leaving an intervening sequence of 14 bases. The CDR3 contains 15 residues, cysteine and phenylalanine counted. Here the CDR3 DNA is all that survives: 45 bases in frame from base 1. Interpreted using the paper, the treatment or condition label stands for: oral pan-JAK inhibitor, 5-10 mg twice daily. Lesional scalp punch biopsies and peripheral blood were obtained from alopecia areata patients. PBMCs were separated by density centrifugation and stained for CD3, CD4 and CD8, after which CD4+ and CD8+ T cells were sorted on a FACSAria. The library was built by means of the immunoSEQ multiplex PCR assay. RNA was extracted from all samples and reverse transcribed into cDNA as template for TCR sequencing. First-strand cDNA was synthesized with SuperScript III using a 2:1 mix of oligo-dT and random hexamers. A synthetic immune receptor repertoire was used to gauge amplification bias, and whatever bias remained was removed computationally. As for the authors' bioinformatics: After raw reads were preprocessed to remove errors, the CDR3 was defined following IMGT conventions as running from the conserved cysteine to phenylalanine. Clonality was calculated as 1 minus Shannon entropy normalized by log2 of the number of productive unique TCRs. Scalp TCRbeta sequences were cross-referenced with sorted blood CD4 and CD8 repertoires so that the CD4 or CD8 identity of scalp clones could be inferred. TCRdb limited this immuneACCESS table to in-frame rearrangements with V and J called. A share of clones is missing; checked studies link under half to unresolved V genes, and the rest is unexplained. D and trimming come from the DNA, and the V and J calls and clone size come from that table. This sample comprises about 210,000 clones, under 40% of them detected only once. The ten largest clones capture almost 0.5% of the sample.

Regarding this clone: Its antigen is still unknown. Base qualities were left out, and no much larger clone turns up one base away.

The receptor chain draws on TRBV30 and TRBJ1-1; the D gene is possibly TRBD1, with 6 bases matching. The sample consisted of CD4+ T cells sorted from blood, taken at roughly week 30, from a patient treated with tofacitinib. This clonotype was obtained from a human donor with alopecia areata. The DNA is TGTGCCTGGAGTTCATACGCAGGGGCGAACACTGAAGCTTTCTTT. It is translated as CAWSSYAGANTEAFF.